This T cell receptor (beta chain) was found in a study of shared clonotypes between healthy human individuals. Study-wide background: Each donor had three CD4 naive, three CD4 memory, two CD8 naive and one CD8 memory plate.

The table came from immunoSEQ multiplex PCR; TCRdb's copy has only in-frame clones and leaves some out. This sample yields more than 2 million clones, of which approximately 95% are seen a single time; 0.13% belongs to the top ten. The germline CDR1 and CDR2 sequences are SQVTM and ANQGSEA. The CDR3 runs to 13 residues. With 5 bases clipped from V and 2 bases from J, the junction kept 3 bases outside the gene matches. A note on this clone: No antigen is known for it.

A CD45RA-negative memory subset and a CD45RA+ naive subset were separated from the CD4+ cells. Study-wide findings and caveats: Across subsets, estimated richness was generally greater for naive than for memory populations. There were few donors, and this limited the genetic and exposure-history diversity represented.

The gene calls are TRBV29-1 and TRBJ2-7, with 10 bases matching TRBD1. The specimen sequenced was naive CD4+ T cells sorted from blood. Subset meaning: CD45RA+ positively selected. The TCR was taken from a man between 18 and 29 years old in good health. In DNA, the CDR3 is TGCAGCGTTAGACAGGGGGCCGCCTACGAGCAGTACTTC. This encodes CSVRQGAAYEQYF.